This T cell receptor beta chain was found in a study of T cells in Graves' hyperthyroidism and ophthalmopathy. Exclusion criteria comprised uncontrolled infection, other autoimmune disease, pregnancy or lactation. Germline lookup yields CDR1 SQVTM and CDR2 ANQGSEA. The CDR3 is 12 residues long. The V gene end was trimmed by 7 bases and the J gene end by 3 bases; junction bases not matched to a gene: 3. In its sample, this clonotype was seen once. Its antigen is not known. Study findings and constraints: Blood also showed most of the thyroid clonotypes that were expanded above 0.001. The model's output predicted ophthalmopathy at a median of about 6.5 months prior to onset.

From RNA transcripts, TCR beta CDR3 regions were amplified. The TCR CDR3 first-round RT-PCR relied on the HTBI primer set. Each CDR3 protein is one row after TCRdb ran MiXCR on the multiplex PCR reads. There are hundreds of thousands of distinct CDR3 sequences in the sample; roughly 45% occur only once, and 7% to 7.5% lies in the top ten. The TCR originated in an adult man with Graves' disease, either hyperthyroidism or ophthalmopathy (not recorded which). The sample was peripheral blood or thyroid tissue (not recorded which). The rearrangement links TRBV29-1 to TRBJ2-7; 10 bases line up with TRBD1. The DNA of the CDR3 is TGCAGCGGGTGGGACAGGGGCTACGAGCAGTACTTC. It specifies CSGWDRGYEQYF.